What follows describes a single TCR beta chain. The target antigen is unknown. In the same sample, other DNA sequences code for this CDR3. The entry originates in a study of shared clonotypes between healthy human individuals. In the study overall: The study used three CD4 naive, three CD4 memory, two CD8 naive and one CD8 memory plate per donor. Study-wide points: The researchers took only blood, and tissue repertoires probably look different.

V lost 3 bases and J 7 bases, leaving 6 bases between the germline ends. Germline V gene sequence: CDR1 MDHEN, CDR2 SYDVKM. The CDR3 loop spans 12 amino acids. Clones were read by immunoSEQ multiplex PCR, and TCRdb kept only the in-frame ones, dropping some. The sample records a few million clones, just under 95% being singletons. Material: naive CD4+ T cells from PBMCs. Subset described: CD45RA+ positively selected. The sequence was obtained from a man aged 18 to 29 in good health. Some clones in this sample may be carry-over from other donors' samples. The chain combines TRBV28 with TRBJ1-4; D is ambiguous. The CDR3 bases are TGTGCCAGCAGTTTGGTAACTGAAAAACTGTTTTTT. Encoded protein: CASSLVTEKLFF.